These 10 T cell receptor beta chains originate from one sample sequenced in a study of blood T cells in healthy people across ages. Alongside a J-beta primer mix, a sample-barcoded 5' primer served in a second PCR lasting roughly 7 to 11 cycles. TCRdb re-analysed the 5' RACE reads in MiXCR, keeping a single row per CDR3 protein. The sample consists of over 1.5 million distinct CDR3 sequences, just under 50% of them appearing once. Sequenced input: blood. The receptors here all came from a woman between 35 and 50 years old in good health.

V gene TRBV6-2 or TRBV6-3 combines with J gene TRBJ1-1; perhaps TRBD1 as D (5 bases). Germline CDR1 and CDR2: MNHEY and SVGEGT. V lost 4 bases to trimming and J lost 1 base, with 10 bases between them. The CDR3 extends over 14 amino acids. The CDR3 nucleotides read TGTGCCAGCAGTTCCGTCAGGGAGAACACTGAAGCTTTCTTT. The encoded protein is CASSSVRENTEAFF.

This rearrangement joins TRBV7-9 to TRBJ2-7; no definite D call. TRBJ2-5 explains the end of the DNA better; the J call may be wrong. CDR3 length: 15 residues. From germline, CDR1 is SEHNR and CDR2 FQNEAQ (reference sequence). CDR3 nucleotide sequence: TGTGCCAGCAGCTTGTCGCGCCTTAGCACGGAGACCCAGTACTTC. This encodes CASSLSRLSTETQYF.

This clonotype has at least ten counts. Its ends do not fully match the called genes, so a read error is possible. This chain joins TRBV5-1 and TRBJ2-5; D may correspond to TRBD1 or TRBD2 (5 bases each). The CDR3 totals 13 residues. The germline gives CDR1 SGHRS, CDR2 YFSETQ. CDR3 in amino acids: CASSTGTEETQYF. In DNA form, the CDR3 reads TGTGCCAGCAGTACCGGGACGGAAGAGACCCAGTACTTC.

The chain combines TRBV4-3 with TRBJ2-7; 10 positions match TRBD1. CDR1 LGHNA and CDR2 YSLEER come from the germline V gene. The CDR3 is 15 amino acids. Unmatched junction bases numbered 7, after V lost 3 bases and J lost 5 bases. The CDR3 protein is CASSHQTGGIHEQYF. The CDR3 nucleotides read TGCGCCAGCAGCCACCAGACAGGGGGCATCCACGAGCAGTACTTC.

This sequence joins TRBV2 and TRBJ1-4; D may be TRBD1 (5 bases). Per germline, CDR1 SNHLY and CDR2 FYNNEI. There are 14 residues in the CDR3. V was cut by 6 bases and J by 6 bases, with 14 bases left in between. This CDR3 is CASSRERGYEKLFF. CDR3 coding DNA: TGTGCCAGCAGCCGAGAAAGGGGTTATGAAAAACTGTTTTTT. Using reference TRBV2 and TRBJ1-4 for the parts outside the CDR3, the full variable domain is EPEVTQTPSHQVTQMGQEVILRCVPISNHLYFYWYRQILGQKVEFLVSFYNNEISEKSEIFDDQFSVERPDGSNFTLKIRSTKLEDSAMYFCASSRERGYEKLFFGSGTQLSVL.

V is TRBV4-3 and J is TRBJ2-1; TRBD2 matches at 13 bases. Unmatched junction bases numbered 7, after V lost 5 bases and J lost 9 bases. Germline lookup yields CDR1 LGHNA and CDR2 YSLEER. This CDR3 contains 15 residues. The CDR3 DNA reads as TGCGCCAGCAGCACACTAGCGGGGGGGCTTGGTGAGCAGTTCTTC. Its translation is CASSTLAGGLGEQFF.

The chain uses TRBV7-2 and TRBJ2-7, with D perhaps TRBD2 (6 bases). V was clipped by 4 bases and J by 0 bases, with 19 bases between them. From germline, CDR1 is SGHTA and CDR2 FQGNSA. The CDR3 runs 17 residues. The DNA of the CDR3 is TGTGCCAGCAGCTCCGACCCTCTAGCGTACTACTCCTACGAGCAGTACTTC. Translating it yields CASSSDPLAYYSYEQYF.

CDR3 nucleotide sequence: TGCAGTGCTGCCAGGACTAGCGGGGGTACCTACAATGAGCAGTTCTTC. This encodes CSAARTSGGTYNEQFF. V gene TRBV20-1 combines with J gene TRBJ2-1, with 13 nucleotides matching TRBD2. Per germline, CDR1 DFQATT and CDR2 SNEGSKA (reference sequence). The V and J ends lost 5 bases and 2 bases, in that order; junction bases with no gene match: 6. The CDR3 sequence is 16 residues long.

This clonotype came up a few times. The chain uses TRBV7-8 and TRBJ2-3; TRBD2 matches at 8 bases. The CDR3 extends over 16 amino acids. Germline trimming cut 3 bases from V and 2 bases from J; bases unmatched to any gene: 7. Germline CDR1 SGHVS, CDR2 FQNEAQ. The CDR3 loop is CASSFDSGISTDTQYF. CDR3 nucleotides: TGTGCCAGCAGCTTCGATAGCGGGATCTCCACAGATACGCAGTATTTT.

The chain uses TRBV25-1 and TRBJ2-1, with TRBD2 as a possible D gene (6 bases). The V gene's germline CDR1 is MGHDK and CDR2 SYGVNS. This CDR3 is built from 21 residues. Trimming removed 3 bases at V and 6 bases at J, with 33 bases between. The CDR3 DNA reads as TGTGCCAGCAGTGACCAGGGTATCCGGGACTCTTTAACCGTAAACCCCAATGAGCAGTTCTTC. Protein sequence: CASSDQGIRDSLTVNPNEQFF.